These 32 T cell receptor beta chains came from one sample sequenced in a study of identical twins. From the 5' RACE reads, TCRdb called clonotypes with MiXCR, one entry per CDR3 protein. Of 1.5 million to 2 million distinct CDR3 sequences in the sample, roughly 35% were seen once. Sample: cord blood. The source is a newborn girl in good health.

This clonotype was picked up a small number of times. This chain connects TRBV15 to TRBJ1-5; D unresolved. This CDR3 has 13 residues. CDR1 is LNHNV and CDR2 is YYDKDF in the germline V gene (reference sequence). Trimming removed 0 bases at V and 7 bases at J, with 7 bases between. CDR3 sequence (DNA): TGTGCCACCAGCAGAGATGCAGGCCAGCCCCAGCATTTT. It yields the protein CATSRDAGQPQHF.

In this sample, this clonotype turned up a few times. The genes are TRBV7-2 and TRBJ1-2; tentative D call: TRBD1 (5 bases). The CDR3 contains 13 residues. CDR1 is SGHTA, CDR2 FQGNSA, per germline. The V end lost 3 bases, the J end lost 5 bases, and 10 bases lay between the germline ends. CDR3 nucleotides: TGTGCCAGCAGCTTTCAGGGCAGATATGGCTACACCTTC. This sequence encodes CASSFQGRYGYTF. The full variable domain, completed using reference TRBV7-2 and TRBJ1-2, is GAGVSQSPSNKVTEKGKDVELRCDPISGHTALYWYRQSLGQGLEFLIYFQGNSAPDKSGLPSDRFSAERTGGSVSTLTIQRTQQEDSAVYLCASSFQGRYGYTFGSGTRLTVV.

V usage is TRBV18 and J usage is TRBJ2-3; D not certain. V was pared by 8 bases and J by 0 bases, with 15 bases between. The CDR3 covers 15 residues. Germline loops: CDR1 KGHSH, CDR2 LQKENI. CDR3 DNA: TGTGCCAGCAGTCCCCCGGGCCGAAGCACAGATACGCAGTATTTT. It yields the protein CASSPPGRSTDTQYF.

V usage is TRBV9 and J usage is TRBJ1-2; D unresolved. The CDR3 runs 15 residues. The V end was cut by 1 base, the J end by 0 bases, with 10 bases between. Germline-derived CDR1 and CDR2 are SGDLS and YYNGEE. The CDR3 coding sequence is TGTGCCAGCAGCGTATTCTCGGCAGCTAACTATGGCTACACCTTC. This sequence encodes CASSVFSAANYGYTF.

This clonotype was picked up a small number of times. The DNA for the CDR3 is TGTGCCAGCAGCTTAGTGGGCGGGACAGTAGGGACTTCACCCCTCCACTTT. It is translated as CASSLVGGTVGTSPLHF. The V call is TRBV7-2, the J call TRBJ1-6; 7 bases are shared with TRBD1. Germline V lookup: CDR1 SGHTA, CDR2 FQGNSA. Losses at the gene ends were 1 base for V and 9 bases for J; bases not matched to a gene: 12. The CDR3 totals 17 residues. Full variable domain (outside the CDR3, taken from reference TRBV7-2 and TRBJ1-6): GAGVSQSPSNKVTEKGKDVELRCDPISGHTALYWYRQSLGQGLEFLIYFQGNSAPDKSGLPSDRFSAERTGGSVSTLTIQRTQQEDSAVYLCASSLVGGTVGTSPLHFGNGTRLTVT.

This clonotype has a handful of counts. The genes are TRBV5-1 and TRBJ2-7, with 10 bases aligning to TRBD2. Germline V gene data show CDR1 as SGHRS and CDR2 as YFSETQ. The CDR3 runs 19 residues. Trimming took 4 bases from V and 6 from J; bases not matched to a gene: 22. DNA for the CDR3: TGCGCCAGCAGCGGGGACGGACAGGGAGCGCTAGCGGGAGCCGGCGAGCAGTACTTC. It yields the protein CASSGDGQGALAGAGEQYF.

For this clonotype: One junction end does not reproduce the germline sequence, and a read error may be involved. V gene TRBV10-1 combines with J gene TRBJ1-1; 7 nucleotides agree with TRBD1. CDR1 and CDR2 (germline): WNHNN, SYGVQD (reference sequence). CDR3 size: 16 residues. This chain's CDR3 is CACSELRTGQNTEAFF. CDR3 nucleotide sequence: TGCGCCTGCAGTGAGTTAAGGACAGGACAAAACACTGAAGCTTTCTTT.

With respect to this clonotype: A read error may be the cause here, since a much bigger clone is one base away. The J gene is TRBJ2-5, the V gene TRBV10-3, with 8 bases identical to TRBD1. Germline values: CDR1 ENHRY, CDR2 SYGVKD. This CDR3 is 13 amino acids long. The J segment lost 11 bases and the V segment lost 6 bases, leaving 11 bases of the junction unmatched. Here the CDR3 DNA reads TGTGCCATCAGAGGACAGGGTGTCATTCGGCAGTACTTC. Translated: CAIRGQGVIRQYF.

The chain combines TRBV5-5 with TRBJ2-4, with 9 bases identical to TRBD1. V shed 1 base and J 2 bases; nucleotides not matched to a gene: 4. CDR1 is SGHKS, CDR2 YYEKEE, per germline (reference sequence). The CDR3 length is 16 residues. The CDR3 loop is CASSLWDRVPKNIQYF. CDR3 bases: TGTGCCAGCAGCTTGTGGGACAGGGTACCCAAAAACATTCAGTACTTC.

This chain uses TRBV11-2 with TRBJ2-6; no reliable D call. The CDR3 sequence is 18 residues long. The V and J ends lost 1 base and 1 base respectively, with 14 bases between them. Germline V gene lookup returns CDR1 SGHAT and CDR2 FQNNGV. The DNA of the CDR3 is TGTGCCAGCAGCTTAGGTCCAGGTTATAGATCTGGGGCCAACGTCCTGACTTTC. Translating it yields CASSLGPGYRSGANVLTF.

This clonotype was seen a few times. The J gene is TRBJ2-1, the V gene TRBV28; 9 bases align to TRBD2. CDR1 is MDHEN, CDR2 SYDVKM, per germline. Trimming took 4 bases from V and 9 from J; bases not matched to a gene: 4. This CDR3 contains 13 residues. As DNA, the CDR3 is TGTGCCAGCAGTTCTAGCGGGAAGGGTGAGCAGTTCTTC. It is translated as CASSSSGKGEQFF.

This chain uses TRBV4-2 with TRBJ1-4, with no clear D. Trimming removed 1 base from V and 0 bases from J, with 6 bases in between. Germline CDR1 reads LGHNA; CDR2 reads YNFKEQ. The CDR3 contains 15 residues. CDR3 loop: CASSQVFSTNEKLFF. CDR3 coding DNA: TGTGCCAGCAGCCAAGTTTTCTCAACTAATGAAAAACTGTTTTTT.

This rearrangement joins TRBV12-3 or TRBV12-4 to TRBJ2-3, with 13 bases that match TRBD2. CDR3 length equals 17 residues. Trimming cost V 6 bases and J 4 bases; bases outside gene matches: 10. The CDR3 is CASSPTSGRVRADTQYF. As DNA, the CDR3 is TGTGCCAGCAGCCCCACTAGCGGGAGGGTCAGAGCAGATACGCAGTATTTT.

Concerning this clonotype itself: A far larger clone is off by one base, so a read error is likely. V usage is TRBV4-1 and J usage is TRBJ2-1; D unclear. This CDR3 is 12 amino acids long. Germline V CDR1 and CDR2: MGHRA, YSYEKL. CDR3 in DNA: TGCGCCAGCAGCCAAGTTTACAATGTGCAGTTCTTC. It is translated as CASSQVYNVQFF.

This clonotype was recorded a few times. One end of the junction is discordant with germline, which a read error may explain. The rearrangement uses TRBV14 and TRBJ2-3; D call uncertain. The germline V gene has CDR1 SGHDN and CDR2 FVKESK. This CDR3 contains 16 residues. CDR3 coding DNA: TGTGCCAGCACCCAAGGTGGTAGTCACGGCACAGATACGCAGTATTTT. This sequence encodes CASTQGGSHGTDTQYF.

CDR3 amino acids: CASSLACGAYNEQFF. DNA for the CDR3: TGCGCCAGCAGCTTGGCCTGCGGGGCCTACAATGAGCAGTTCTTC. The V gene is TRBV5-1, the J gene TRBJ2-1; a weak D match, TRBD2 (6 bases). With 0 bases removed from V and 2 bases from J, the gap between germline ends came to 9 bases. The germline V gene has CDR1 SGHRS and CDR2 YFSETQ. This CDR3 comprises 15 residues.

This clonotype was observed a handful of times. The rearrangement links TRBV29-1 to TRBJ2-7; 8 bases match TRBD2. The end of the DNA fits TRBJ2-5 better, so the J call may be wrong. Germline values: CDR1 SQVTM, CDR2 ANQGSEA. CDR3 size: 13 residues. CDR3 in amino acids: CSVAREVSETQYF. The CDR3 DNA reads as TGCAGCGTGGCGCGGGAGGTTTCGGAGACCCAGTACTTC.

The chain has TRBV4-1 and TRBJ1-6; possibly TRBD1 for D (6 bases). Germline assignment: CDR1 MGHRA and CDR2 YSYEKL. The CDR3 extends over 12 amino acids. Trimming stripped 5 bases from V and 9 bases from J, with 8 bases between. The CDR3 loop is CASSVQGSPLHF. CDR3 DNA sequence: TGCGCCAGCAGCGTACAGGGTTCACCCCTCCACTTT.

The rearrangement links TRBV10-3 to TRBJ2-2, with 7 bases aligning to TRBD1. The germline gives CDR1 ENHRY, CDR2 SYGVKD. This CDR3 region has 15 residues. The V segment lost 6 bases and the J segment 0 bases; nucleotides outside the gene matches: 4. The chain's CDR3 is CAISGTASNTGELFF. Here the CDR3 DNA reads TGTGCCATCAGCGGGACAGCCTCGAACACCGGGGAGCTGTTTTTT.

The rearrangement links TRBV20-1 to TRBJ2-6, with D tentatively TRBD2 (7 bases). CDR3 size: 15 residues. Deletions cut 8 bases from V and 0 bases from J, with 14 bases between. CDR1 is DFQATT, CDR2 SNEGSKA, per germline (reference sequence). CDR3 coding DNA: TGCAGTACGTTCGCGGGGGCCTCTGGGGCCAACGTCCTGACTTTC. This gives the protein CSTFAGASGANVLTF.

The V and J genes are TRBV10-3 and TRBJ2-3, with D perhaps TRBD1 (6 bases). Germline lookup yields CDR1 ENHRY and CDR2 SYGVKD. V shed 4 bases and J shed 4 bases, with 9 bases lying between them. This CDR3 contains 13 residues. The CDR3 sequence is CAISVQGPDTQYF. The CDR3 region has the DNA TGTGCCATCAGTGTCCAGGGGCCAGATACGCAGTATTTT.

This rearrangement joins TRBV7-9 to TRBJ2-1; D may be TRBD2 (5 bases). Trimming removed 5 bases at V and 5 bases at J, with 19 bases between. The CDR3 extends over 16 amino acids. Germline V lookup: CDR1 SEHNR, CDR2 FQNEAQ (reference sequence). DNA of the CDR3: TGTGCCAGCAGCGCTACCCGTACTAGAGGCGACAATGAGCAGTTCTTC. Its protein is CASSATRTRGDNEQFF.

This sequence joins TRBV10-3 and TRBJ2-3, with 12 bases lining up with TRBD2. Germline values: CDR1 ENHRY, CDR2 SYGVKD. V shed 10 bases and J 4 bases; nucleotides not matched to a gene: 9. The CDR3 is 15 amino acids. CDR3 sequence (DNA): TGTGCCACTACAACTAGCGGGGGGATCGCAGATACGCAGTATTTT. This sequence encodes CATTTSGGIADTQYF.

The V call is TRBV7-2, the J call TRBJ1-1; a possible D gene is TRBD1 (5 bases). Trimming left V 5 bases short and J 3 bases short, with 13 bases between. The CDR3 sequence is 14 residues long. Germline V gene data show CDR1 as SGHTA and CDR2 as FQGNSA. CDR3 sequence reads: CASSRTGGHTEAFF. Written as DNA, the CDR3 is TGTGCCAGCAGCCGCACCGGGGGTCACACTGAAGCTTTCTTT.

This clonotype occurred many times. CDR3 nucleotide sequence: TGTGCCAGCAGCTTAGCGCGGACGACGTACGAGCAGTACTTC. Translating gives CASSLARTTYEQYF. The chain links TRBV11-2 to TRBJ2-7, with unresolved D. V dropped 1 base and J dropped 4 bases, with 11 bases sitting between them. The CDR3 length is 14 residues. Germline lookup yields CDR1 SGHAT and CDR2 FQNNGV.

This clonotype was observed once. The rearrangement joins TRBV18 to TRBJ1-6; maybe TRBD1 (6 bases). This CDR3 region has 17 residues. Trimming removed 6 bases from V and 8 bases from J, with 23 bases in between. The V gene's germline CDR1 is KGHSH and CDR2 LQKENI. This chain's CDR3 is CASSYRVLKVEDSPLHF. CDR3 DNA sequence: TGTGCCAGCTCGTACAGGGTGCTGAAGGTGGAGGATTCACCCCTCCACTTT.

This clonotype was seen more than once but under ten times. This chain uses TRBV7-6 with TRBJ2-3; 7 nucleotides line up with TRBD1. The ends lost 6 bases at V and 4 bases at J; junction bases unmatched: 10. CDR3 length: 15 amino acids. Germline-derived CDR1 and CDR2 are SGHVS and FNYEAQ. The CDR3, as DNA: TGTGCCAGCAGTCGTACAGGGGTCGGGCCAGATACGCAGTATTTT. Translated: CASSRTGVGPDTQYF.

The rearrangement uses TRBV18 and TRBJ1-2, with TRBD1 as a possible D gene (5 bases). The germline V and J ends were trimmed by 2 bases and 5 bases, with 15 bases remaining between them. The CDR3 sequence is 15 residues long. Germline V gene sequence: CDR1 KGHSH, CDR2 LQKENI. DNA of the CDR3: TGTGCCAGCTCACCAGGGGGTCCGGTCTTTTATGGCTACACCTTC. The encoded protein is CASSPGGPVFYGYTF.

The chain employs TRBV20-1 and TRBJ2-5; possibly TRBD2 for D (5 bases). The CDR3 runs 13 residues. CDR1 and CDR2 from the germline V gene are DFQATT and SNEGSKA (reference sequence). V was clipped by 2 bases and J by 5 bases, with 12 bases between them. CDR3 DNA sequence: TGCAGTGCTAGACTACGGGAAGGGGAGACCCAGTACTTC. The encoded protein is CSARLREGETQYF.

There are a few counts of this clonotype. CDR3 loop: CASSLNEAGERGTQYF. CDR3 in DNA: TGTGCCAGCAGCTTAAACGAGGCGGGGGAAAGAGGTACGCAGTATTTT. The rearrangement uses TRBV5-6 and TRBJ2-3, with TRBD2 matching over 7 bases. V shed 2 bases, J shed 8 bases, and the junction held 14 bases outside the gene matches. Germline assignment: CDR1 SGHDT and CDR2 YYEEEE. The CDR3 runs 16 residues.

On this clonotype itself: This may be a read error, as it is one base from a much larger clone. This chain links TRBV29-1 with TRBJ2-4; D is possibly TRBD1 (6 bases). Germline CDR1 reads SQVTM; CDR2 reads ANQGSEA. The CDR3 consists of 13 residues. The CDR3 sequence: CSVSDRFPNFQYF. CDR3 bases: TGCAGCGTTTCCGACAGGTTCCCAAACTTTCAGTACTTC.

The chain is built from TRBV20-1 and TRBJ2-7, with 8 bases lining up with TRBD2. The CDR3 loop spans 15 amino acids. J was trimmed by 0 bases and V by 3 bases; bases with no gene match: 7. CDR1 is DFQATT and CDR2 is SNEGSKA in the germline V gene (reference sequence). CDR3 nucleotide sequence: TGCAGTGCTAGCGGGGGGGGTCGACTCTCCTACGAGCAGTACTTC. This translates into CSASGGGRLSYEQYF.